This T cell receptor (beta chain) was observed in a study of CD4 T cells in relation to SARS-CoV-2 and coronaviruses. This CDR3 region has 18 residues. Measured with immunoSEQ multiplex PCR; TCRdb has only the in-frame clones, and not every one. The repertoire holds about 37,000 clones, approximately 81% seen once, with 4.5% to 5% in the top ten. Comment on this clone: The antigen is not known.

Input material: naive CD4+ T cells from PBMCs, cultured in vitro. Indicated subset: naive CD4+ T cells isolated by negative enrichment. The gene calls are TRBV21-1 and TRBJ2-3; the D call TRBD2 from the table was never checked on the DNA. TRBV21-1 is a pseudogene. The source is an adult with COVID-19. The CDR3 DNA reads TGTGCCAGCAGCATAGGGACCGCCGATGGACTACACACAGATACGCAGTATTTT. It specifies CASSIGTADGLHTDTQYF.